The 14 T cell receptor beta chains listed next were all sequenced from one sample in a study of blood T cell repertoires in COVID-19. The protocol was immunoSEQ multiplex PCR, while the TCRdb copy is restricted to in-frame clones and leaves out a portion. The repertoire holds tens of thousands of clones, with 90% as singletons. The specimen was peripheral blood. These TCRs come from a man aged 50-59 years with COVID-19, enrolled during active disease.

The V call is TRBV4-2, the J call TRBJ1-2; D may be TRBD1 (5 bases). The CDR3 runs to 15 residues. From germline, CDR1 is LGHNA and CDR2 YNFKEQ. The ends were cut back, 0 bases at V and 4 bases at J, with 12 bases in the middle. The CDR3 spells CASSQDPDSTYGYTF. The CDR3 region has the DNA TGTGCCAGCAGCCAAGATCCCGACAGTACCTATGGCTACACCTTC.

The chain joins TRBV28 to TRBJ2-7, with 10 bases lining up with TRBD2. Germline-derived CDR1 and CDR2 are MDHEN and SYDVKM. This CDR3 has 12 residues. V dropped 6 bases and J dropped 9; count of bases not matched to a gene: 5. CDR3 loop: CASRRTSGSQYF. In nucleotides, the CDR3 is TGTGCCAGCAGGCGGACTAGCGGTTCGCAGTACTTC. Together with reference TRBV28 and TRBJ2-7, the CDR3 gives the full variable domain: DVKVTQSSRYLVKRTGEKVFLECVQDMDHENMFWYRQDPGLGLRLIYFSYDVKMKEKGDIPEGYSVSREKKERFSLILESASTNQTSMYLCASRRTSGSQYFGPGTRLTVT.

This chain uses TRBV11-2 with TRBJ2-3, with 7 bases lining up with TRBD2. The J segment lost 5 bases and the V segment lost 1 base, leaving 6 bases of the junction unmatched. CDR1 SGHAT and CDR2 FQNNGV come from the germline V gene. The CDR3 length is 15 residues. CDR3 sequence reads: CASSLGGSHGDTQYF. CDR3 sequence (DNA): TGTGCCAGCAGCTTAGGCGGGAGTCATGGAGATACGCAGTATTTT.

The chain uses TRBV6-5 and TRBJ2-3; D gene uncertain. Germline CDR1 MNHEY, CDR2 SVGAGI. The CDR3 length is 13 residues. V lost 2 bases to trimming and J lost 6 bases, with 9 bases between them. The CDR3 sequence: CASSYPATDTQYF. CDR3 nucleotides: TGTGCCAGCAGTTACCCCGCCACTGATACGCAGTATTTT.

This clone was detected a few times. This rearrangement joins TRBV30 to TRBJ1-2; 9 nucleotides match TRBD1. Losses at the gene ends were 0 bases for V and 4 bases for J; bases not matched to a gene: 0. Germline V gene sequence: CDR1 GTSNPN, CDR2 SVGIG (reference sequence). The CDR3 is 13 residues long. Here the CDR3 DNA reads TGTGCCTGGAGTGTACAGGGGGCCTATGGCTACACCTTC. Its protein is CAWSVQGAYGYTF.

CDR3 protein: CASTPPGSGINEQFF. DNA for the CDR3: TGTGCCAGCACTCCGCCGGGTAGCGGGATCAATGAGCAGTTCTTC. The chain has TRBV6-5 and TRBJ2-1; 8 bases line up with TRBD2. The CDR3 contains 15 residues. Germline V gene sequence: CDR1 MNHEY, CDR2 SVGAGI. The junction had 11 bases not matched to a gene; V was cut back by 7 bases and J by 6 bases.

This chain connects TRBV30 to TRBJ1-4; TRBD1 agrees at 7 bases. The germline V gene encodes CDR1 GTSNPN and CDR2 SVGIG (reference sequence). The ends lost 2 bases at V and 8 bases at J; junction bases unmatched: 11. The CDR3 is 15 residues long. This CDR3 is CAWSLRGRPGEKLFF. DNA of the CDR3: TGTGCCTGGAGTCTCAGGGGGAGGCCGGGAGAAAAACTGTTTTTT.

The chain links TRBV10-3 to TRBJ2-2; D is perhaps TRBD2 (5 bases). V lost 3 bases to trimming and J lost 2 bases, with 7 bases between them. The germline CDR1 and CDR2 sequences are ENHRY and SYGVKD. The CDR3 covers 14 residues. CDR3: CAISDGVNTGELFF. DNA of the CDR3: TGTGCCATCAGTGACGGGGTAAACACCGGGGAGCTGTTTTTT.

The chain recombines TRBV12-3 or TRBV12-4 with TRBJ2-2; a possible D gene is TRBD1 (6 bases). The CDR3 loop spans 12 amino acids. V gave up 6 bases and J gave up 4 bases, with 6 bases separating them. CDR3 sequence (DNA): TGTGCCAGCAGACAGGGCACCGGGGAGCTGTTTTTT. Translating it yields CASRQGTGELFF.

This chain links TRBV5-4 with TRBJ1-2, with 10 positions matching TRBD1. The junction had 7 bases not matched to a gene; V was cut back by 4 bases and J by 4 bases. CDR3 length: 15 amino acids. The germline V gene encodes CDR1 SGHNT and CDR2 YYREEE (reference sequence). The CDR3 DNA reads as TGTGCCAGCAGCCCGGACAGGGGGGCACGCTATGGCTACACCTTC. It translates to CASSPDRGARYGYTF.

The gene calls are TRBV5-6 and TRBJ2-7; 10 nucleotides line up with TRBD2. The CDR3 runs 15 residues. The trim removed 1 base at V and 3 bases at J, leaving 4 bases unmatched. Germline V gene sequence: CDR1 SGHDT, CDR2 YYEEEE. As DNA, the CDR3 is TGTGCCAGCAGCTTGCGGCTAGCGGGAGACTACGAGCAGTACTTC. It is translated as CASSLRLAGDYEQYF.

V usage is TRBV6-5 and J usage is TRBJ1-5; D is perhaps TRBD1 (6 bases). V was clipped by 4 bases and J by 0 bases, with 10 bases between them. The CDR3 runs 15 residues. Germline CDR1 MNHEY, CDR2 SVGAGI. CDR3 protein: CASSSGTRSNQPQHF. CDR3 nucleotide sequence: TGTGCCAGCAGTTCCGGGACACGTAGCAATCAGCCCCAGCATTTT.

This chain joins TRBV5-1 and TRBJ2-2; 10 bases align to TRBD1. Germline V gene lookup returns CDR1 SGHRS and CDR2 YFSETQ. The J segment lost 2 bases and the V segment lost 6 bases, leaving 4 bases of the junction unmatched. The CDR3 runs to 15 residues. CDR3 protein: CASNGQGGNTGELFF. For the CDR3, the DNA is TGCGCCAGCAATGGACAGGGGGGCAACACCGGGGAGCTGTTTTTT.

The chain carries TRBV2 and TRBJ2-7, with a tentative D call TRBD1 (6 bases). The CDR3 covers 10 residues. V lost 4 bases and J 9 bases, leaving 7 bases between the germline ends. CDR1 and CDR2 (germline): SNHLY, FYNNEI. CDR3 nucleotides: TGTGCCAGCAGTGGCAGGGGGCAGTACTTC. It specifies CASSGRGQYF.